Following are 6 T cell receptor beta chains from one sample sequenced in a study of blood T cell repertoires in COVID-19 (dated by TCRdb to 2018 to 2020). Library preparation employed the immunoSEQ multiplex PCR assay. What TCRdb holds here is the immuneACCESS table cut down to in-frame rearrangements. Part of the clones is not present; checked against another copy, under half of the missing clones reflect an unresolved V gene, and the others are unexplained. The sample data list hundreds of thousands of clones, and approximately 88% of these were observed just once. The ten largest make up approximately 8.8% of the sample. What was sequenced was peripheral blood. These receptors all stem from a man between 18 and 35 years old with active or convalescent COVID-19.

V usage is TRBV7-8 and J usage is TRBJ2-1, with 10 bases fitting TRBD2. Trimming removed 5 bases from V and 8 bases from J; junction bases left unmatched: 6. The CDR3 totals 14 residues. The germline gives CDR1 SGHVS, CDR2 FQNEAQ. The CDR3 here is CASSPAGGRDEQFF. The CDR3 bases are TGTGCCAGCAGCCCAGCGGGGGGGCGGGATGAGCAGTTCTTC.

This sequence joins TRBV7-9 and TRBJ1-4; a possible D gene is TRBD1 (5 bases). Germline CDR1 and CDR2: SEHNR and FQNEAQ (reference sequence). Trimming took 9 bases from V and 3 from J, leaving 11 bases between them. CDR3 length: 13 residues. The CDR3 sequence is CASGPGANEKLFF. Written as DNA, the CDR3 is TGTGCCAGTGGACCGGGGGCTAATGAAAAACTGTTTTTT.

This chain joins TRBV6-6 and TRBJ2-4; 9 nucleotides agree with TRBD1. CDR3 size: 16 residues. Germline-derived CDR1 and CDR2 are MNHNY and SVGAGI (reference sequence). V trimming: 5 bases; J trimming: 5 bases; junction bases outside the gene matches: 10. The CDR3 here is CASSRRTGGSENIQYF. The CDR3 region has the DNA TGTGCCAGCAGTCGACGTACAGGGGGCTCAGAAAACATTCAGTACTTC.

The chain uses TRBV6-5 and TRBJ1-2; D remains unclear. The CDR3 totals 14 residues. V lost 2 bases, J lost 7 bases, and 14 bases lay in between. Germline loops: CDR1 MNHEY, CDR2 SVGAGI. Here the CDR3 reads CASSYRSYRGGYTF. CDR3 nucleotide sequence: TGTGCCAGCAGTTACCGGTCCTACCGGGGTGGCTACACCTTC.

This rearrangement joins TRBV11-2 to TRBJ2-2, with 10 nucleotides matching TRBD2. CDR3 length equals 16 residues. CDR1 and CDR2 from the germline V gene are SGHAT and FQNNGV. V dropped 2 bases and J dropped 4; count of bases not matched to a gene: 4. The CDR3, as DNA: TGTGCCAGCAGCTTACGAGCGGGGGGGATCACCGGGGAGCTGTTTTTT. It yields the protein CASSLRAGGITGELFF.

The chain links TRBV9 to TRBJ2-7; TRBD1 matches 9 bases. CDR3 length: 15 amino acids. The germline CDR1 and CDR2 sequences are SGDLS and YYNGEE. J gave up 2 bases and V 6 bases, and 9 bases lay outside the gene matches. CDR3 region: CASTHGTGRAYEQYF. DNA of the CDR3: TGTGCCAGCACCCACGGGACAGGGAGGGCCTACGAGCAGTACTTC.